In this sample, the clone carrying this TCR beta chain turned up a few times. The antigen is undetermined. The sample comes from a study of response to subunit inactivated influenza vaccine. General study results and limits: Researchers suggested that each seasonal influenza vaccination recruits few new T cells.

TCRdb re-derived calls from the RT-PCR reads in MiXCR, one entry per CDR3 protein. The profile shows some 500,000 distinct CDR3 sequences, about an eighth of them singletons. V was pared by 0 bases and J by 2 bases, with 4 bases of the junction left unmatched. This CDR3 spans 15 amino acids. From germline, CDR1 is SGHDT and CDR2 YYEEEE. The sample consisted of PBMCs from blood, taken more than 35 days after vaccination. This rearrangement joins TRBV5-6 to TRBJ2-5; 7 bases map to TRBD2. This sequence was found in a middle-aged man who received an inactivated influenza vaccine. CDR3 bases: TGTGCCAGCAGCTTGGGGGGGGGTAATCAAGAGACCCAGTACTTC. This translates into CASSLGGGNQETQYF.